A selection of T cell receptor beta chains follows, all from one sample in a study of CD8 T cells in ankylosing spondylitis. MiXCR, run by TCRdb on the 5' RACE reads, gives a single entry per CDR3 protein. Among about 330,000 distinct CDR3 sequences, roughly 8% were seen once, and the ten largest hold approximately 14%. Sequencing used blood, either unsorted or a sorted T cell fraction (not recorded which). These receptors all come from a male donor with ankylosing spondylitis. CDR3s include the opening cysteine and the closing phenylalanine or tryptophan. Each record gives: CDR3 length, D gene, J gene, clone size, V gene, CDR3 protein, CDR3 DNA. A D gene is named only where the DNA matches it firmly. Clone size is shown for a subset of rows, as once, few, many or a class of expanded clone.

>13|NA|TRBJ2-1|few|TRBV24-1
CATSAGSYDEQFF
TGTGCCACCAGTGCGGGTAGCTATGATGAGCAGTTCTTC
>12|NA|TRBJ1-1|few|TRBV29-1
CSVSTRNTEAFF
TGCAGCGTCTCGACACGGAACACTGAAGCTTTCTTT
>13|NA|TRBJ2-5|few|TRBV15
CATSRPPGKTQYF
TGTGCCACCAGCAGACCCCCAGGGAAGACCCAGTACTTC
>18|TRBD2|TRBJ2-1|few|TRBV18
CASSPQPHKAGGLHEQFF
TGTGCCAGCTCACCCCAACCCCACAAAGCGGGAGGGCTCCATGAGCAGTTCTTC
>14|TRBD1|TRBJ2-5|few|TRBV7-2
CASSTGQGAWTQYF
TGTGCCAGCAGCACAGGACAGGGGGCATGGACCCAGTACTTC
>16|TRBD1|TRBJ2-3|few|TRBV6-5
CASSYLGTGDTDTQYF
TGTGCCAGCAGTTACCTCGGGACAGGAGACACAGATACGCAGTATTTT
>13|NA|TRBJ2-2|many|TRBV5-1
CASSLSGAGELFF
TGCGCCAGCAGCTTATCAGGAGCCGGGGAGCTGTTTTTT
>8|NA|TRBJ1-2|many|TRBV29-1
CSVEDLIF
TGCAGCGTTGAAGATCTTATCTTC
>14|NA|TRBJ2-5|NA|TRBV9
CASSVQGARETQYF
TGTGCCAGCAGCGTACAAGGGGCGCGAGAGACCCAGTACTTC
>12|NA|TRBJ2-1|few|TRBV4-2
CASSHGGYEQFF
TGTGCCAGCAGCCATGGGGGCTATGAGCAGTTCTTC
>15|NA|TRBJ2-1|NA|TRBV10-3
CAISDRTEFYNEQFF
TGTGCCATCAGTGATCGGACAGAATTTTACAATGAGCAGTTCTTC
>13|TRBD2|TRBJ2-3|once|TRBV11-2
CASSLAGADMQYF
TGTGCCAGCAGTCTAGCGGGCGCAGATATGCAGTATTTT
>17|TRBD1|TRBJ2-2|few|TRBV20-1
CSARDDGDRAYTGELFF
TGCAGTGCTAGAGATGACGGGGACAGGGCATACACCGGGGAGCTGTTTTTT
>16|NA|TRBJ2-1|NA|TRBV28
CASSFPISSSYNEQFF
TGTGCCAGCAGTTTTCCTATTAGCAGCTCCTACAATGAGCAGTTCTTC
>16|TRBD2|TRBJ2-1|NA|TRBV11-2
CASSLLVSGGFNEQFF
TGTGCCAGCAGCTTACTTGTTAGCGGGGGATTCAATGAGCAGTTCTTC
>14|TRBD1|TRBJ1-1|NA|TRBV19
CASGGQGTDTEAFF
TGTGCCAGTGGGGGACAGGGCACGGACACTGAAGCTTTCTTT
>16|TRBD1|TRBJ1-6|many|TRBV5-1
CASSLRGTGSNSPLHF
TGCGCCAGCAGCTTAAGGGGGACAGGATCAAATTCACCCCTCCACTTT
>13|NA|TRBJ1-5|NA|TRBV12-3/TRBV12-4
CASSLTPFLPQHF
TGTGCCAGCAGTTTGACCCCTTTTTTACCCCAGCATTTT
>13|NA|TRBJ1-5|NA|TRBV20-1
CSASESGNQPQHF
TGCAGTGCTAGTGAGTCAGGTAATCAGCCCCAGCATTTT
>15|NA|TRBJ2-7|NA|TRBV6-4
CASSALPGASYEQYF
TGTGCCAGCAGCGCCCTCCCGGGGGCCTCCTACGAGCAGTACTTC
>15|NA|TRBJ2-7|few|TRBV19
CASTPSGGLSYEQYF
TGTGCCAGTACCCCTTCTGGGGGACTCTCCTACGAGCAGTACTTC
>15|NA|TRBJ2-2|few|TRBV5-1
CASSLDAVNTGELFF
TGCGCCAGCAGCTTGGACGCAGTGAACACCGGGGAGCTGTTTTTT
>14|TRBD1|TRBJ2-2|NA|TRBV25-1
CASSVQGVTGELFF
TGTGCCAGCAGTGTACAGGGGGTAACCGGGGAGCTGTTTTTT
>15|TRBD1|TRBJ2-7|few|TRBV4-1
CASSQGTTGGYEQYF
TGCGCCAGCAGCCAGGGGACGACAGGGGGTTACGAGCAGTACTTC
>15|NA|TRBJ1-1|few|TRBV5-1
CASSLVRERGTEAFF
TGCGCCAGCAGCTTGGTAAGGGAGAGGGGCACTGAAGCTTTCTTT
>15|NA|TRBJ1-5|NA|TRBV20-1
CSARVRGNSNQPQHF
TGCAGTGCTAGAGTTCGCGGAAATAGCAATCAGCCCCAGCATTTT
>13|NA|TRBJ1-1|many|TRBV5-1
CASSPGANTEAFF
TGCGCCAGCAGCCCCGGGGCTAACACTGAAGCTTTCTTT
>12|NA|TRBJ2-2|NA|TRBV15
CATSRDFGELFF
TGTGCCACCAGCAGAGATTTCGGGGAGCTGTTTTTT
>13|NA|TRBJ2-7|NA|TRBV11-3
CASSGAGSYEQYF
TGTGCCAGCAGCGGGGCAGGCTCCTACGAGCAGTACTTC
>14|NA|TRBJ2-7|few|TRBV6-1
CASSELRGSYEQYF
TGTGCCAGCAGTGAACTTAGGGGCTCCTACGAGCAGTACTTC
>14|NA|TRBJ1-2|NA|TRBV5-1
CASSLDRIYYGYTF
TGCGCCAGCAGCTTGGACAGGATTTACTATGGCTACACCTTC
>14|TRBD1|TRBJ2-1|many|TRBV5-1
CASSSRDRYNEQFF
TGCGCCAGCAGCTCCAGGGACAGATACAATGAGCAGTTCTTC
>13|NA|TRBJ2-7|many|TRBV7-6
CASSLLQNYEQYF
TGTGCCAGCAGCTTACTACAGAACTACGAGCAGTACTTC
>15|NA|TRBJ2-1|NA|TRBV25-1
CASSDRDLGWNEQFF
TGTGCCAGCAGTGACCGGGATCTTGGTTGGAATGAGCAGTTCTTC
>13|NA|TRBJ1-5|few|TRBV19
CASSILRNQPQHF
TGTGCCAGTAGTATCCTTCGCAATCAGCCCCAGCATTTT
>15|TRBD2|TRBJ2-7|many|TRBV20-1
CSARATSENSYEQYF
TGCAGTGCTAGGGCTACTAGCGAGAACTCCTACGAGCAGTACTTC
>14|NA|TRBJ2-1|many|TRBV12-3/TRBV12-4
CASAHRRGSGEQFF
TGTGCCAGTGCCCATCGTCGGGGATCGGGTGAGCAGTTCTTC
>11|NA|TRBJ2-7|few|TRBV29-1
CSVGQTGEQYF
TGCAGCGTCGGACAGACCGGCGAGCAGTACTTC
>14|TRBD2|TRBJ2-1|NA|TRBV7-2
CASSRRTSGNEQFF
TGTGCCAGCAGCCGACGGACTAGCGGCAATGAGCAGTTCTTC
>11|NA|TRBJ2-1|few|TRBV5-5
CASSLPPGVNF
TGTGCCAGCAGCTTGCCCCCCGGCGTTAACTTC
>15|NA|TRBJ2-7|few|TRBV28
CASSLTGGSAYEQYF
TGTGCCAGCAGTCTAACCGGGGGCAGCGCCTACGAGCAGTACTTC
>15|NA|TRBJ1-3|many|TRBV18
CASSPGRSSGNTIYF
TGTGCCAGCTCACCAGGCAGGAGCTCTGGAAACACCATATATTTT
>14|NA|TRBJ2-1|few|TRBV10-3
CAINTGGSYNEQFF
TGTGCCATCAATACCGGAGGGTCCTACAATGAGCAGTTCTTC
>17|NA|TRBJ2-1|few|TRBV5-1
CASSWERIGSSYNEQFF
TGCGCCAGCAGTTGGGAGCGGATCGGTAGCTCCTACAATGAGCAGTTCTTC
>13|NA|TRBJ2-7|few|TRBV12-3/TRBV12-4
CASSPSYPYEQYF
TGTGCCAGCAGTCCCTCCTACCCCTACGAGCAGTACTTC
>13|TRBD1|TRBJ2-5|many|TRBV29-1
CSVAMTGIETQYF
TGCAGCGTTGCCATGACAGGGATAGAGACCCAGTACTTC
>16|NA|TRBJ1-2|NA|TRBV9
CASSPVPPIKPCGYTF
TGTGCCAGCAGCCCGGTTCCCCCGATAAAACCCTGCGGCTACACCTTC
>15|NA|TRBJ2-3|NA|TRBV19
CASSRDSLSTDTQYF
TGTGCCAGTAGTCGAGACAGCCTTAGCACAGATACGCAGTATTTT
>16|TRBD1|TRBJ2-3|NA|TRBV5-4
CASSLGGTGLTDTQYF
TGTGCCAGCAGCTTGGGGGGGACAGGTCTCACAGATACGCAGTATTTT
>13|NA|TRBJ2-3|few|TRBV6-1
CASSEVVRDTQYF
TGTGCCAGCAGTGAAGTGGTCAGAGATACGCAGTATTTT
>18|TRBD1|TRBJ2-7|many|TRBV6-1
CASSPRDRGPYRSYEQYF
TGTGCCAGCAGTCCCCGGGACAGGGGGCCTTATCGTAGTTACGAGCAGTACTTC
>10|NA|TRBJ2-7|NA|TRBV10-2
CASSEDRQYF
TGCGCCAGCAGTGAGGACCGGCAGTACTTC
>16|TRBD2|TRBJ2-2|many|TRBV3-1
CASRQTSGRDTGELFF
TGTGCCAGCAGACAAACTAGCGGGAGGGACACCGGGGAGCTGTTTTTT
>16|NA|TRBJ2-5|few|TRBV5-6
CASSPGGQEPQETQYF
TGTGCCAGCAGCCCGGGCGGCCAGGAACCCCAAGAGACCCAGTACTTC
>16|TRBD1|TRBJ1-1|many|TRBV5-1
CASSWTGGLDGTEAFF
TGCGCCAGCAGCTGGACAGGGGGATTGGATGGCACTGAAGCTTTCTTT
>10|NA|TRBJ2-1|many|TRBV12-3/TRBV12-4
CASSGARQFF
TGTGCCAGCTCTGGGGCTAGGCAGTTCTTC
>20|TRBD2|TRBJ2-2|few|TRBV7-3
CASSSVLAGTWGPNTGELFF
TGTGCCAGCAGCTCCGTCCTAGCGGGGACATGGGGGCCGAACACCGGGGAGCTGTTTTTT
>14|NA|TRBJ2-5|NA|TRBV6-1
CASSPARAQETQYF
TGTGCCAGCAGTCCCGCGCGGGCCCAAGAGACCCAGTACTTC
>11|NA|TRBJ1-1|few|TRBV7-9
CASSLGYEAFF
TGTGCCAGCAGCTTGGGGTATGAAGCTTTCTTT